This T cell receptor (beta chain) was found in a study of blood T cell repertoires in COVID-19. Whole-study context: Some COVID-19 samples were acute and others convalescent; all came from the United States, Italy and Spain. T cells, B-cell-depleted T cells, or PBMCs provided the cDNA or gDNA that served as material.

In germline, CDR1 is MGHRA, CDR2 YSYEKL. Trimming took off 3 bases at V and 3 bases at J, with 12 bases between the two ends. The CDR3 contains 15 residues. As originally analysed: Amplification from reference gene primers served as the basis for estimated nucleated cell counts. Libraries were prepared by immunoSEQ multiplex PCR; TCRdb keeps only in-frame clonotypes and omits some of them. That table is the source of V, J and clone size, and D and trimming were worked out from the DNA. Here the sample spans over 200,000 clones, 85% to 90% being singletons. The TCR comes from a man aged 18 to 35 with active or convalescent COVID-19. V and J are TRBV4-1 and TRBJ1-5; D gene unclear. The sequencing sample was made of peripheral blood. The CDR3 protein is CASSQREGNNQPQHF. In DNA form, the CDR3 reads TGCGCCAGCAGCCAGCGGGAAGGGAACAATCAGCCCCAGCATTTT.